The present entry profiles one T cell receptor (beta chain) with its context. The sample belongs to a study of blood T cell repertoires in COVID-19. Study details: Whether acute or convalescent, the COVID-19 samples came from the United States, Italy and Spain. T cells, B-cell-depleted T cells, or PBMCs supplied cDNA or gDNA.

Original methodology: Nucleated cell number was recorded as an estimate derived from reference gene primer amplification. Profiling relied on immunoSEQ multiplex PCR, and the TCRdb table lists in-frame clones only, not all of them. V, J and clone size are those of that table, while D and trimming were read from the DNA. Of over 45,000 clones detected, about nine tenths appear once; the ten largest clones hold roughly 8.6%. Germline loops: CDR1 MNHEY, CDR2 SVGAGI. The CDR3 is 12 amino acids. Trimming at V came to 8 bases and at J to 6 bases, leaving 5 bases not matched to a gene. The chain couples TRBV6-5 to TRBJ2-5; 8 positions match TRBD1. The specimen sequenced was peripheral blood. The source is a human donor in a cohort sampled during active COVID-19. CDR3 residues: CASGQGGKTQYF. CDR3 nucleotide sequence: TGTGCCAGCGGACAGGGCGGAAAGACCCAGTACTTC.